This entry concerns a single T cell receptor (beta chain). What it binds is unknown. The data originate from a study of cytomegalovirus exposure and HLA in healthy donors. Sequencing used immunoSEQ multiplex PCR; TCRdb keeps in-frame clones, though not all of them. The data show about 150,000 clones, with 88% seen just once and about 3% held by the top ten. Regarding the study as a whole: Per published reports, the classifier diagnosed cytomegalovirus status with high specificity and sensitivity. The study flagged about 150 TCR beta chains as cytomegalovirus-associated.

V was pared by 6 bases and J by 1 base, with 12 bases between. Germline assignment: CDR1 SEHNR and CDR2 FQNEAQ (reference sequence). This CDR3 region has 15 residues. This sequence originates from a man between 18 and 35 years old in good health and CMV-seronegative. The specimen sequenced was PBMCs. This chain links TRBV7-9 with TRBJ2-2, with D unclear. The DNA of the CDR3 is TGTGCCAGCAGTTTGAGCAAGCAGAACACCGGGGAGCTGTTTTTT. The encoded protein is CASSLSKQNTGELFF.